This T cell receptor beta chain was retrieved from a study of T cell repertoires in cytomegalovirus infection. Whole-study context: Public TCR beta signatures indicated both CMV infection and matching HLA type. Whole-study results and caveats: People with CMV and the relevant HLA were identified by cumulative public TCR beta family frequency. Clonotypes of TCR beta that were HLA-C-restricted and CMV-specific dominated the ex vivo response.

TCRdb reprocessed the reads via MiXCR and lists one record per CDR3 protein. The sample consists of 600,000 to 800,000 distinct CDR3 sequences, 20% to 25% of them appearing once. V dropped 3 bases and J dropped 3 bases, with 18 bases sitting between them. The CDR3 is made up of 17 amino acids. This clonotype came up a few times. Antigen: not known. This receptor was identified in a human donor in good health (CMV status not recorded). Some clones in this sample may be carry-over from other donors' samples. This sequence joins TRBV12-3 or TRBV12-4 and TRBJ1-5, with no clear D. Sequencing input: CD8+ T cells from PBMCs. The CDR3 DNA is TGTGCCAGCAGTTTTAGCTCGACCGCAGAACCCAATCAGCCCCAGCATTTT. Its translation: CASSFSSTAEPNQPQHF.